A selection of T cell receptor beta chains follows, all from one sample in a study of blood T cell repertoires in COVID-19. Profiled with immunoSEQ multiplex PCR; TCRdb holds only in-frame clones, not every one. The table records under 120,000 clones, about 88% of them present only once. Sequencing input: peripheral blood. The receptors were gathered from a human donor in a cohort sampled during active COVID-19. The CDR3 runs from the conserved cysteine through the conserved F or W. The D gene is left open where the match is weak. A row's size may be missing; if present it is once, few, many or a size class.

clone_size d_call cdr3_length j_call v_call cdr3_nt cdr3_aa
- - 16 TRBJ1-1 TRBV10-3 TGTGCCATCAGTGACGTCGGGGGGGGAATGAACACTGAAGCTTTCTTT CAISDVGGGMNTEAFF
- TRBD1 19 TRBJ2-1 TRBV28 TGTGCCAGCAGCCCCTACCGGACCCCGGGACAGGTCTCCTACAATGAGCAGTTCTTC CASSPYRTPGQVSYNEQFF
- - 15 TRBJ1-1 TRBV6-5 TGTGCCAGCAGTCCCCCGGGGGTCAGAAACACTGAAGCTTTCTTT CASSPPGVRNTEAFF
- TRBD1 16 TRBJ1-2 TRBV28 TGTGCCAGCAGTTCCTCCGGGACAGGGCTGGGCTATGGCTACACCTTC CASSSSGTGLGYGYTF
once - 13 TRBJ2-7 TRBV15 TGTGCCACCAGCGCGGGTCGTACCTACGAGCAGTACTTC CATSAGRTYEQYF
- TRBD1 15 TRBJ1-2 TRBV28 TGTGCCAGCAGCGAAAACGGAGGGGGCTGGGGTGGCTACACCTTC CASSENGGGWGGYTF
- - 18 TRBJ1-1 TRBV7-9 TGTGCCAGCACCAATCGTCAACGATTACGGGACACCAACACTGAAGCTTTCTTT CASTNRQRLRDTNTEAFF
- TRBD1 13 TRBJ1-4 TRBV30 TGTGCCTGGGACCGGGACAGGGGATGGAAACTGTTTTTT CAWDRDRGWKLFF
- TRBD1 16 TRBJ2-1 TRBV6-1 TGTGCCAGCAGTGCGTTACCGGGACAGGGGACCAATGAGCAGTTCTTC CASSALPGQGTNEQFF
- TRBD2 16 TRBJ2-7 TRBV10-1 TGCGCCAGCAGTGAGGGCGGGGGGGGGTTTTGCTACGAGCAGTACTTC CASSEGGGGFCYEQYF
- TRBD1 16 TRBJ1-5 TRBV19 TGTGCCAGTAGTATAGTTGCCGGACAGGTAGGGCAGCCCCAGCATTTT CASSIVAGQVGQPQHF
- - 14 TRBJ1-1 TRBV29-1 TGCAGCGTTTGCCAGGACAGCCCGAACACTGAAGCTTTCTTT CSVCQDSPNTEAFF
once - 13 TRBJ2-4 TRBV28 TGTGCCAGCAGTACAGGGAACAAGTATGGTCAGTACTTC CASSTGNKYGQYF
- TRBD1 17 TRBJ1-2 TRBV5-1 TGCGCCAGCAGCTTGGTGCCACACGGGACAGATAACTATGGCTACACCTTC CASSLVPHGTDNYGYTF
- - 12 TRBJ1-2 TRBV6-2/TRBV6-3 TGTGCCAGTAGCGACCCTAGCTATGGCTACACCTTC CASSDPSYGYTF
- - 12 TRBJ2-7 TRBV29-1 TGCAGCTTCTCGTCGGGAGCCTACGAGCAGTACTTC CSFSSGAYEQYF
- - 17 TRBJ1-1 TRBV3-1/TRBV3-2 TGTGCCAGCAGCCCCTTTGTGGGCGTCCGTACGAACACTGAAGCTTTCTTT CASSPFVGVRTNTEAFF
- - 17 TRBJ2-1 TRBV5-1 TGCGCCAGCAGCTTGGGGCCCGTTGGGAGCTCCTACAATGAGCAGTTCTTC CASSLGPVGSSYNEQFF
- TRBD2 14 TRBJ2-1 TRBV10-1 TGCGCCAGCAGTGAGAGCGGGAGGGACAATGAGCAGTTCTTC CASSESGRDNEQFF
- - 16 TRBJ2-3 TRBV27 TGTGCCAGCAGTCGCAAAGACAGTAATAGGGTAGTTACGCAGTATTTT CASSRKDSNRVVTQYF
- - 12 TRBJ2-3 TRBV24-1 TGTGCCACCACCGGGGAGACAGATACGCAGTATTTT CATTGETDTQYF
- TRBD2 14 TRBJ2-7 TRBV27 TGTGCCAGCAGGAAGCTAGCGGGGGTTGACGAGCAGTACTTC CASRKLAGVDEQYF
- - 15 TRBJ1-1 TRBV11-2 TGTGCCAGCAGCTCGAATCATGGGGCTGACACTGAAGCTTTCTTT CASSSNHGADTEAFF
- - 16 TRBJ2-7 TRBV7-3 TGTGCCAGCAGCTTGGGGACCGGGACATTTGACTACGAGCAGTACTTC CASSLGTGTFDYEQYF
- - 13 TRBJ1-4 TRBV7-9 TGTGCCAGCAGCTTAGTGGCGGGAGAAAAACTGTTTTTT CASSLVAGEKLFF
- - 17 TRBJ1-6 TRBV27 TGTGCCAGCAGTTTTACAGGTCGAAGCTCCTATAATTCACCCCTCCACTTT CASSFTGRSSYNSPLHF
- - 14 TRBJ1-3 TRBV6-5 TGTGCCAGCAGTCCCGTTTCCTCTGGAAACACCATATATTTT CASSPVSSGNTIYF
- TRBD1 15 TRBJ1-2 TRBV28 TGTGCCAGCAGTTGGTATGCGGGACAGACCCGTGGCTACACCTTC CASSWYAGQTRGYTF
once - 15 TRBJ1-3 TRBV7-3 TGTGCCAGCAGCTTATCCGCAGGAATTGGAAACACCATATATTTT CASSLSAGIGNTIYF
medium-sized - 14 TRBJ2-7 TRBV28 TGTGCCAGCAGTCATTCAGGGTTGGGAAACGAGCAGTACTTC CASSHSGLGNEQYF
- TRBD2 15 TRBJ2-7 TRBV27 TGTGCCAGCAGTTTAGGCCTAGCGGGCTCCTACGAGCAGTACTTC CASSLGLAGSYEQYF
once TRBD2 17 TRBJ2-5 TRBV18 TGTGCCAGCTGCCGGGCTAGCGGGGCTTCCGCTCAAGAGACCCAGTACTTC CASCRASGASAQETQYF
- TRBD2 17 TRBJ2-1 TRBV7-9 TGTGCCAGCAGCTTAGCACTAGCGGGGAGCTCCTACAATGAGCAGTTCTTC CASSLALAGSSYNEQFF
- - 13 TRBJ1-2 TRBV15 TGTGCCACCAGCTGGAGGGGTTCGGGTGGCCACACCTTC CATSWRGSGGHTF
- - 12 TRBJ2-7 TRBV29-1 TGCAGCGTTGAACCCGAGGGCGGCGAGCAGTACTTC CSVEPEGGEQYF
- - 15 TRBJ2-7 TRBV5-1 TGCGCCAGCAGCTTGTATGGCAGGGACATCCACGAGCAGTACTTC CASSLYGRDIHEQYF
- TRBD2 15 TRBJ2-5 TRBV11-1 TGTGCCAGCAGCTCCACTAGCGGGGGGGCGGAGACCCAGTACTTC CASSSTSGGAETQYF
- TRBD2 16 TRBJ2-3 TRBV7-3 TGTGCCAGCAGCTTCGGACTAGCGGGCCCCACAGATACGCAGTATTTT CASSFGLAGPTDTQYF
- TRBD1 14 TRBJ2-5 TRBV5-1 TGCGCCAGCAGCTGGGGGCCAGGGGGAGAGACCCAGTACTTC CASSWGPGGETQYF
few - 14 TRBJ2-7 TRBV11-2 TGTGCCAGCAGCTTATCAGGGAAGGACTACGAGCAGTACTTC CASSLSGKDYEQYF
few TRBD2 13 TRBJ2-3 TRBV19 TGTGCCAGTTCTCTAGCGGGAGCCGATACGCAGTATTTT CASSLAGADTQYF
- - 15 TRBJ1-1 TRBV27 TGTGCCAGCAGTTATGTAGGGGGACCGAACACTGAAGCTTTCTTT CASSYVGGPNTEAFF
- - 15 TRBJ2-3 TRBV4-2 TGTGCCAGCAGCCAAGATCTCTCGAGCACAGATACGCAGTATTTT CASSQDLSSTDTQYF
- - 14 TRBJ1-6 TRBV30 TGTGCCTGGAGTGTCGGCACAGGTAATTCACCCCTCCACTTT CAWSVGTGNSPLHF
- - 14 TRBJ2-7 TRBV9 TGTGCCAGCAGCGTAGCCGGCAGGACCTACGAGCAGTACTTC CASSVAGRTYEQYF
- - 16 TRBJ2-3 TRBV29-1 TGCAGCGTAACAGGAACGGGGACACTTAGCACAGATACGCAGTATTTT CSVTGTGTLSTDTQYF
- - 15 TRBJ1-5 TRBV20-1 TGCAGTGCTAGTCATAGTATGGGGGGTAATCAGCCCCAGCATTTT CSASHSMGGNQPQHF
- TRBD1 15 TRBJ1-1 TRBV19 TGTGCCAGTAGCCAAGCAGGGGGTCAGAACACTGAAGCTTTCTTT CASSQAGGQNTEAFF
- TRBD1 15 TRBJ1-5 TRBV6-5 TGTGCCAGCAGCTGGGGACAGGGGGCAGGTCAGCCCCAGCATTTT CASSWGQGAGQPQHF
few - 14 TRBJ1-6 TRBV9 TGTGCCAGCAGCGTAGATGGGCGGGTCTCACCCCTCCACTTT CASSVDGRVSPLHF
- - 16 TRBJ1-1 TRBV9 TGTGCCAGCAGCCCTACCCCGGACAGATTGAACACTGAAGCTTTCTTT CASSPTPDRLNTEAFF
- - 16 TRBJ1-1 TRBV6-5 TGTGCCAGCATTTACTTGGCGGGCACCGCCCAACCTGAAGCTTTCTTT CASIYLAGTAQPEAFF
- TRBD1 15 TRBJ1-1 TRBV19 TGTGCCAGTACCCCAAGGCAGGGGGGGAACACTGAAGCTTTCTTT CASTPRQGGNTEAFF
- - 16 TRBJ2-1 TRBV19 TGTGCCAGTTCGATGGGGGGTACATACTCCTACAATGAGCAGTTCTTC CASSMGGTYSYNEQFF
- - 16 TRBJ2-3 TRBV5-1 TGCGCCAGCAGTTCCATCCAGGGGGGAGGCACAGATACGCAGTATTTT CASSSIQGGGTDTQYF